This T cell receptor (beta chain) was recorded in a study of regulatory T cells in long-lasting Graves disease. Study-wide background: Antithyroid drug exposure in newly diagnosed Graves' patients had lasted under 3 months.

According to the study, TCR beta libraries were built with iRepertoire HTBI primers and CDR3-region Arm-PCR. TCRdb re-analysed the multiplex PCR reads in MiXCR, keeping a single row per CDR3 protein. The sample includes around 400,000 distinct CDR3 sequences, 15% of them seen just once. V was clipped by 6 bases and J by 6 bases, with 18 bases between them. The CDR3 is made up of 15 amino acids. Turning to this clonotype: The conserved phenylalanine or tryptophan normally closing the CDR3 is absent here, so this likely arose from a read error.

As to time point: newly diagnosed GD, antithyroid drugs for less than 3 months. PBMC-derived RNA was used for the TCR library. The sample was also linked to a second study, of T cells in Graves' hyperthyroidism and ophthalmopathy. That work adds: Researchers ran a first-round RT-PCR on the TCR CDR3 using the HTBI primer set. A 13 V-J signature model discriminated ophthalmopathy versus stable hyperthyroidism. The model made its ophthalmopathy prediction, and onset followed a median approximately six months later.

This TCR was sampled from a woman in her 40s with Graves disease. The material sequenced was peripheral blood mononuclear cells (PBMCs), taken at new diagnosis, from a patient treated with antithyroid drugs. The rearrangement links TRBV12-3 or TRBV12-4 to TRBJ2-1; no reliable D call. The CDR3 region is CASSEPSGIGNEQFL. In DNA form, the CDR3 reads TGTGCCAGCAGCGAACCTAGTGGGATAGGCAATGAGCAGTTCCTC.